What follows is one T cell receptor (beta chain) and its context. The antigen remains unidentified. These data come from a study of regulatory T cells in long-lasting Graves disease. Study results and limitations: Segments TRBV28, TRBJ1-2 and TRBJ2-5 showed preferential usage in persistent disease. Those with persistent Graves' had less TCR diversity than newly diagnosed patients. More public clonotypes were shared by persistent patients (under 3,000) than by new patients (approximately 990).

Trimming took 0 bases from V and 12 from J; bases not matched to a gene: 10. The CDR3 spans 15 residues. The V gene's germline CDR1 is SGHAT and CDR2 FQNNGV. Researchers made TCR beta libraries by using iRepertoire HTBI primers and running Arm-PCR on CDR3 regions. TCRdb passed the multiplex PCR reads through MiXCR, listing each CDR3 protein once. The repertoire holds around 450,000 distinct CDR3 sequences, with 20% to 25% as singletons. The sample's time point: persistent/refractory GD, antithyroid drugs over 5 years with positive TRAb. From PBMCs, RNA was extracted and then used to make the TCR library.

Sequences were derived from peripheral blood mononuclear cells (PBMCs), sampled when the disease was refractory, from a patient treated with antithyroid drugs. This chain joins TRBV11-2 and TRBJ2-1; TRBD2 aligns across 8 bases. This receptor was identified in a female donor with Graves disease. This CDR3 is CASSLDRTSGVLQFF. CDR3 in DNA: TGTGCCAGCAGCTTAGATCGAACTAGCGGCGTTTTGCAGTTCTTC.